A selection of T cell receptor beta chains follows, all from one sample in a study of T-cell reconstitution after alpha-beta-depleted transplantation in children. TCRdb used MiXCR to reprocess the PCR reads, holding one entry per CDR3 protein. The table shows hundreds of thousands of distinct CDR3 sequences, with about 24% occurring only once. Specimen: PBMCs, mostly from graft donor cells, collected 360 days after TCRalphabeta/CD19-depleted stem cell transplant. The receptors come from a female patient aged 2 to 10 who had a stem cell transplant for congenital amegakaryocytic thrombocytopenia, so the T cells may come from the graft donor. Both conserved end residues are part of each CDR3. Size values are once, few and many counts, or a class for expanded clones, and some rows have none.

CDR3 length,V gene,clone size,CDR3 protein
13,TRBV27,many,CASSFGGSAEAFF
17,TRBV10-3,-,CAIRGRTSGEYQETQYF
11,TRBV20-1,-,CSARSTDTQYF
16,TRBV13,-,CASTARPRTAYNEQFF
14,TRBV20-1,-,CSASDSASTDTQYF
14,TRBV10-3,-,CAVPNTIGANVLTF
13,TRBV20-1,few,CSALTGVYQPQHF
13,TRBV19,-,CASSIPPAREQYF
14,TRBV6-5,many,CASSLHRGNTEAFF
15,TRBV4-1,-,CASSRPGQGPYEQYF
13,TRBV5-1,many,CASRTFSYNEQFF
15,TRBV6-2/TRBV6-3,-,CASSYWRGSTDTQYF
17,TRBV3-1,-,CASSLTLGVGVQETQYF
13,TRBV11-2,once,CASSLFRNEKLFF
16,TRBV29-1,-,CSVQRRVGQGSYEQYF
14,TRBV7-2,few,CASSFRESGNTIYF
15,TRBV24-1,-,CATSDSPGGDYGYTF
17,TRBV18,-,CASSPYPSGVNNQPQHF
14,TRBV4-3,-,CASSQGPSSAELFF